This T cell receptor (beta chain) is from a study of blood T cell repertoires in COVID-19. Turning to the study itself: Italy, Spain and the United States were the sources of the convalescent and acute COVID-19 samples. T cells, B-cell-depleted T cells, or PBMCs provided the cDNA or gDNA that served as material.

Trimming pared 0 bases from V and 2 bases from J, leaving 8 bases between. Germline V gives CDR1 SGHRS, CDR2 YFSETQ. This CDR3 contains 14 residues. Authors' data handling: From reference gene primer amplification, estimates of nucleated cell counts were derived. The assay was immunoSEQ multiplex PCR, and TCRdb's table has in-frame clones only and misses some. V, J and clone size derive from that table, while D and trimming were established from the DNA sequence. The data show tens of thousands of clones, with about 86% seen just once and under 5% held by the top ten. The sequencing input was peripheral blood. The V and J genes are TRBV5-1 and TRBJ1-2; D is unclear. The source is a woman aged 60-75 years with acute or convalescent COVID-19. CDR3 region: CASSLAEGNYGYTF. CDR3 nucleotide sequence: TGCGCCAGCAGCTTGGCCGAGGGAAACTATGGCTACACCTTC.